This is a list of T cell receptor beta chains from one sample in a study of T cell responses to AZD1222 COVID-19 vaccine. Assay: immunoSEQ multiplex PCR; the TCRdb copy retains only in-frame clones and omits some. The table has roughly 140,000 clones, about 92% seen once; the top ten hold about 1.9%. Sequenced material: peripheral blood, taken on day 0 of AZD1222 vaccination. These receptor sequences come from an adult in good health. The CDR3 runs from the conserved cysteine through the conserved F or W. D genes are given only for firm matches. Clone size is not always given. Where it is, it says once, few, many or a class for expanded clones.

D gene: NA; V gene: TRBV2; CDR3 length: 13; J gene: TRBJ2-1; clone size: NA; CDR3 protein: CASSEGLGHQQFF; CDR3 DNA: TGTGCCAGCAGTGAAGGGCTGGGACACCAGCAGTTCTTC
D gene: NA; V gene: TRBV2; CDR3 length: 15; J gene: TRBJ1-5; clone size: NA; CDR3 protein: CASSRPVGTDQPQHF; CDR3 DNA: TGTGCCAGCAGTAGGCCGGTAGGGACCGACCAGCCCCAGCATTTT
D gene: TRBD1; V gene: TRBV7-3; CDR3 length: 17; J gene: TRBJ1-2; clone size: NA; CDR3 protein: CASSLGTGANPSNGYTF; CDR3 DNA: TGTGCCAGCAGCTTAGGCACAGGGGCTAACCCCTCAAATGGCTACACCTTC
D gene: NA; V gene: TRBV3-1/TRBV3-2; CDR3 length: 13; J gene: TRBJ2-7; clone size: NA; CDR3 protein: CASSSQGLYEQYF; CDR3 DNA: TGTGCCAGCAGCTCGCAAGGCCTCTACGAGCAGTACTTC
D gene: TRBD1; V gene: TRBV5-4; CDR3 length: 14; J gene: TRBJ1-4; clone size: NA; CDR3 protein: CASSTDRVFGKLFF; CDR3 DNA: TGTGCCAGCAGCACGGACAGGGTGTTTGGAAAACTGTTTTTT
D gene: TRBD2; V gene: TRBV10-1; CDR3 length: 16; J gene: TRBJ2-3; clone size: once; CDR3 protein: CASSDLREGGPDTQYF; CDR3 DNA: TGCGCCAGCAGTGACCTCAGGGAGGGTGGGCCAGATACGCAGTATTTT
D gene: TRBD2; V gene: TRBV9; CDR3 length: 16; J gene: TRBJ2-3; clone size: once; CDR3 protein: CASSSHSGASTDTQYF; CDR3 DNA: TGTGCCAGCAGCTCTCATAGCGGGGCGAGCACAGATACGCAGTATTTT
D gene: TRBD1; V gene: TRBV27; CDR3 length: 13; J gene: TRBJ1-1; clone size: NA; CDR3 protein: CASSSGGYTEAFF; CDR3 DNA: TGTGCCAGCAGTTCAGGGGGCTACACTGAAGCTTTCTTT
D gene: NA; V gene: TRBV18; CDR3 length: 14; J gene: TRBJ1-4; clone size: NA; CDR3 protein: CASSPPTEREKLFF; CDR3 DNA: TGTGCCAGCTCACCACCTACCGAGAGGGAAAAACTGTTTTTT
D gene: NA; V gene: TRBV4-2; CDR3 length: 15; J gene: TRBJ1-2; clone size: NA; CDR3 protein: CASSQDETYNYGYTF; CDR3 DNA: TGTGCCAGCAGCCAAGACGAGACCTATAACTATGGCTACACCTTC
D gene: NA; V gene: TRBV5-1; CDR3 length: 15; J gene: TRBJ1-1; clone size: NA; CDR3 protein: CASSLGSGQNTEAFF; CDR3 DNA: TGCGCCAGCAGCTTGGGGTCCGGGCAGAACACTGAAGCTTTCTTT
D gene: NA; V gene: TRBV4-1; CDR3 length: 15; J gene: TRBJ1-6; clone size: NA; CDR3 protein: CASSSGPPGNSPLHF; CDR3 DNA: TGCGCCAGCAGCTCAGGCCCGCCGGGTAATTCACCCCTCCACTTT
D gene: NA; V gene: TRBV29-1; CDR3 length: 16; J gene: TRBJ2-7; clone size: NA; CDR3 protein: CSVEDRGGTSSYEQYF; CDR3 DNA: TGCAGCGTTGAAGACCGGGGCGGGACAAGTTCCTACGAGCAGTACTTC
D gene: NA; V gene: TRBV7-9; CDR3 length: 13; J gene: TRBJ2-7; clone size: NA; CDR3 protein: CASSPSHPVGQYF; CDR3 DNA: TGTGCCAGCAGCCCCTCCCATCCCGTGGGGCAGTACTTC
D gene: NA; V gene: TRBV7-3; CDR3 length: 13; J gene: TRBJ1-2; clone size: NA; CDR3 protein: CASSLEGRRGYTF; CDR3 DNA: TGTGCCAGCAGCTTAGAAGGCAGGAGGGGCTACACCTTC
D gene: NA; V gene: TRBV2; CDR3 length: 13; J gene: TRBJ2-7; clone size: NA; CDR3 protein: CASSVLPSGEQYF; CDR3 DNA: TGTGCCAGCAGTGTGCTGCCCAGCGGTGAGCAGTACTTC
D gene: TRBD1; V gene: TRBV18; CDR3 length: 15; J gene: TRBJ1-6; clone size: NA; CDR3 protein: CASSPKTGGPSPLHF; CDR3 DNA: TGTGCCAGCTCACCCAAGACAGGGGGTCCTTCACCCCTCCACTTT
D gene: NA; V gene: TRBV21-1; CDR3 length: 15; J gene: TRBJ2-2; clone size: NA; CDR3 protein: CASSRTDLNTGELFF; CDR3 DNA: TGTGCCAGCAGTAGAACGGATCTGAACACCGGGGAGCTGTTTTTT
D gene: TRBD2; V gene: TRBV10-1; CDR3 length: 17; J gene: TRBJ2-2; clone size: NA; CDR3 protein: CASSETLAGVNTGELFF; CDR3 DNA: TGCGCCAGCAGTGAGACCCTAGCGGGGGTGAACACCGGGGAGCTGTTTTTT
D gene: TRBD2; V gene: TRBV19; CDR3 length: 16; J gene: TRBJ2-7; clone size: NA; CDR3 protein: CASSPGGGRALYEQYF; CDR3 DNA: TGTGCCAGTAGCCCCGGGGGCGGGAGGGCCCTCTACGAGCAGTACTTC
D gene: NA; V gene: TRBV7-2; CDR3 length: 15; J gene: TRBJ1-6; clone size: NA; CDR3 protein: CASSSRRGGGSPLHF; CDR3 DNA: TGTGCCAGCAGCTCCCGTAGGGGTGGAGGTTCACCCCTCCACTTT
D gene: NA; V gene: TRBV3-1/TRBV3-2; CDR3 length: 14; J gene: TRBJ1-1; clone size: once; CDR3 protein: CASRRGSMNTEAFF; CDR3 DNA: TGTGCCAGCAGGCGAGGGAGCATGAACACTGAAGCTTTCTTT
D gene: NA; V gene: TRBV28; CDR3 length: 12; J gene: TRBJ2-1; clone size: NA; CDR3 protein: CASSLTYNEQFF; CDR3 DNA: TGTGCCAGCAGTCTAACCTACAATGAGCAGTTCTTC
D gene: NA; V gene: TRBV30; CDR3 length: 13; J gene: TRBJ1-5; clone size: NA; CDR3 protein: CAWSLLRDQPQHF; CDR3 DNA: TGTGCCTGGAGTTTGTTACGGGATCAGCCCCAGCATTTT
D gene: NA; V gene: TRBV11-2; CDR3 length: 13; J gene: TRBJ1-5; clone size: NA; CDR3 protein: CASSPGGGQPQHF; CDR3 DNA: TGTGCCAGCAGCCCGGGGGGAGGCCAGCCCCAGCATTTT
D gene: NA; V gene: TRBV2; CDR3 length: 11; J gene: TRBJ2-7; clone size: NA; CDR3 protein: CASSVTYEQYF; CDR3 DNA: TGTGCCAGCAGTGTAACCTACGAGCAGTACTTC
D gene: TRBD1; V gene: TRBV27; CDR3 length: 16; J gene: TRBJ1-1; clone size: NA; CDR3 protein: CASRSRGRRPNTEAFF; CDR3 DNA: TGTGCCAGCAGGTCTAGGGGGCGACGCCCGAACACTGAAGCTTTCTTT
D gene: NA; V gene: TRBV19; CDR3 length: 12; J gene: TRBJ2-2; clone size: NA; CDR3 protein: CASKSGTGELFF; CDR3 DNA: TGTGCCAGTAAGTCGGGCACCGGGGAGCTGTTTTTT
D gene: NA; V gene: TRBV2; CDR3 length: 15; J gene: TRBJ2-5; clone size: once; CDR3 protein: CASSATGTPQETQYF; CDR3 DNA: TGTGCCAGCAGTGCCACCGGGACTCCACAAGAGACCCAGTACTTC
D gene: NA; V gene: TRBV3-1/TRBV3-2; CDR3 length: 14; J gene: TRBJ1-6; clone size: few; CDR3 protein: CASSQGWGHSPLHF; CDR3 DNA: TGTGCCAGCAGCCAAGGATGGGGGCACTCACCCCTCCACTTT
D gene: NA; V gene: TRBV7-2; CDR3 length: 14; J gene: TRBJ1-1; clone size: once; CDR3 protein: CASSITSGGTEAFF; CDR3 DNA: TGTGCCAGCAGCATCACTAGTGGGGGCACTGAAGCTTTCTTT
D gene: NA; V gene: TRBV24-1; CDR3 length: 15; J gene: TRBJ2-5; clone size: NA; CDR3 protein: CATSDGGDGGETQYF; CDR3 DNA: TGTGCCACCAGTGACGGTGGAGATGGGGGGGAGACCCAGTACTTC
D gene: NA; V gene: TRBV7-2; CDR3 length: 12; J gene: TRBJ1-2; clone size: NA; CDR3 protein: CASSPPGYGYTF; CDR3 DNA: TGTGCCAGCAGCCCCCCAGGGTATGGCTACACCTTC
D gene: NA; V gene: TRBV5-6; CDR3 length: 13; J gene: TRBJ1-1; clone size: NA; CDR3 protein: CASSLRVATEAFF; CDR3 DNA: TGTGCCAGCAGCTTGAGGGTAGCCACTGAAGCTTTCTTT
D gene: NA; V gene: TRBV9; CDR3 length: 18; J gene: TRBJ2-3; clone size: NA; CDR3 protein: CASSVVPLPQTSTDTQYF; CDR3 DNA: TGTGCCAGCAGCGTAGTGCCACTCCCACAAACTAGCACAGATACGCAGTATTTT
D gene: NA; V gene: TRBV27; CDR3 length: 12; J gene: TRBJ1-5; clone size: NA; CDR3 protein: CGGGWGNQPQHF; CDR3 DNA: TGTGGGGGGGGCTGGGGCAATCAGCCCCAGCATTTT
D gene: TRBD1; V gene: TRBV19; CDR3 length: 16; J gene: TRBJ1-2; clone size: NA; CDR3 protein: CASSSNNRQGHYGYTF; CDR3 DNA: TGTGCCAGTAGCTCCAACAACCGACAGGGCCACTATGGCTACACCTTC
D gene: TRBD1; V gene: TRBV3-1/TRBV3-2; CDR3 length: 15; J gene: TRBJ1-1; clone size: NA; CDR3 protein: CASSQDQTGGTEAFF; CDR3 DNA: TGTGCCAGCAGCCAAGATCAGACAGGGGGCACTGAAGCTTTCTTT
D gene: NA; V gene: TRBV10-2; CDR3 length: 12; J gene: TRBJ2-3; clone size: once; CDR3 protein: CASREYTDTQYF; CDR3 DNA: TGCGCCAGCAGAGAGTACACAGATACGCAGTATTTT
D gene: NA; V gene: TRBV6-5; CDR3 length: 15; J gene: TRBJ1-1; clone size: NA; CDR3 protein: CASSSAGTKNTEAFF; CDR3 DNA: TGTGCCAGCAGTTCCGCCGGGACAAAGAACACTGAAGCTTTCTTT
D gene: TRBD1; V gene: TRBV5-1; CDR3 length: 14; J gene: TRBJ1-2; clone size: NA; CDR3 protein: CASSLETGAYGYTF; CDR3 DNA: TGCGCCAGCAGCCTAGAGACAGGGGCCTATGGCTACACCTTC
D gene: NA; V gene: TRBV9; CDR3 length: 17; J gene: TRBJ2-7; clone size: few; CDR3 protein: CASSASLKRMVRYEQYF; CDR3 DNA: TGTGCCAGCAGCGCCTCCCTAAAAAGGATGGTCAGGTACGAGCAGTACTTC
D gene: NA; V gene: TRBV9; CDR3 length: 16; J gene: TRBJ1-3; clone size: NA; CDR3 protein: CASSVGGTLSGNTIYF; CDR3 DNA: TGTGCCAGCAGCGTAGGTGGGACATTGTCTGGAAACACCATATATTTT
D gene: NA; V gene: TRBV6-1; CDR3 length: 14; J gene: TRBJ1-6; clone size: NA; CDR3 protein: CASSEARGGSPLHF; CDR3 DNA: TGTGCCAGCAGTGAAGCCCGAGGAGGTTCACCCCTCCACTTT
D gene: TRBD1; V gene: TRBV29-1; CDR3 length: 12; J gene: TRBJ2-7; clone size: NA; CDR3 protein: CSVGTGSYEQYF; CDR3 DNA: TGCAGCGTTGGGACAGGGAGCTACGAGCAGTACTTC
D gene: TRBD1; V gene: TRBV2; CDR3 length: 17; J gene: TRBJ1-6; clone size: NA; CDR3 protein: CASSEAQDRVGNSPLHF; CDR3 DNA: TGTGCCAGCAGTGAAGCGCAGGACAGGGTGGGTAATTCACCCCTCCACTTT
D gene: TRBD2; V gene: TRBV9; CDR3 length: 14; J gene: TRBJ2-7; clone size: NA; CDR3 protein: CASSSLAGGSEQYF; CDR3 DNA: TGTGCCAGCAGCTCACTAGCGGGAGGGAGCGAGCAGTACTTC
D gene: TRBD1; V gene: TRBV18; CDR3 length: 14; J gene: TRBJ1-1; clone size: NA; CDR3 protein: CASSTGTANTEAFF; CDR3 DNA: TGTGCCAGCTCCACGGGGACAGCAAACACTGAAGCTTTCTTT
D gene: NA; V gene: TRBV19; CDR3 length: 13; J gene: TRBJ1-1; clone size: NA; CDR3 protein: CASSAERGTEAFF; CDR3 DNA: TGTGCCAGTAGTGCCGAGAGGGGCACTGAAGCTTTCTTT
D gene: NA; V gene: TRBV6-6; CDR3 length: 15; J gene: TRBJ2-7; clone size: NA; CDR3 protein: CASSDKTGHSYEQYF; CDR3 DNA: TGTGCCAGCAGCGATAAGACAGGCCATTCCTACGAGCAGTACTTC